This paragraph covers one T cell receptor beta chain sequence. Its antigen is not known. This specimen belongs to a study of cytomegalovirus exposure and HLA in healthy donors. Study observations and caveats: Later analysis showed most CMV-associated TCR beta chains appearing HLA-restricted. CMV serostatus was the only immune exposure information that was available.

The junction had 6 bases not matched to a gene; V was cut back by 8 bases and J by 2 bases. CDR3 size: 13 residues. In germline, CDR1 is MNHEY, CDR2 SVGAGI. Amplification used 60 Vbeta primers and 13 Jbeta primers. Measured with immunoSEQ multiplex PCR; TCRdb has only the in-frame clones, and not every one. Here the sample table reports tens of thousands of clones. The J gene is TRBJ2-7, the V gene TRBV6-5, with 7 bases identical to TRBD2. The clonotype originates from a woman in her thirties or forties in good health and CMV-seronegative. Material: PBMCs. The CDR3 DNA reads as TGTGCCAGCCGCGCCGGGGGGACCTACGAGCAGTACTTC. Translated, it gives CASRAGGTYEQYF.